One sample yielded the 29 T cell receptor beta chains listed below, sequenced in a study of cytomegalovirus exposure and HLA in healthy donors. Vbeta (60) and Jbeta (13) primers were used in the PCR. Sequencing used immunoSEQ multiplex PCR; TCRdb keeps in-frame clones, though not all of them. Its table records some 120,000 clones. Sequencing input: PBMCs. These receptors all stem from a man younger than 30 in good health and CMV-seronegative.

This chain connects TRBV5-1 to TRBJ2-3; TRBD2 matches 7 bases. CDR1 and CDR2 from the germline V gene are SGHRS and YFSETQ. CDR3 length: 14 amino acids. The V segment lost 6 bases and the J segment 1 base; nucleotides outside the gene matches: 5. CDR3 loop: CASKSTSGTDTQYF. DNA for the CDR3: TGCGCCAGCAAGTCAACTAGCGGCACAGATACGCAGTATTTT.

The chain couples TRBV28 to TRBJ1-1, with 9 nucleotides matching TRBD1. CDR3 size: 15 residues. Germline CDR1 MDHEN, CDR2 SYDVKM. This CDR3 is CAGRGQGGMNTEAFF. The CDR3 region has the DNA TGTGCAGGTCGGGGACAGGGAGGGATGAACACTGAAGCTTTCTTT. The complete variable domain, with remaining parts taken from reference TRBV28 and TRBJ1-1, reads DVKVTQSSRYLVKRTGEKVFLECVQDMDHENMFWYRQDPGLGLRLIYFSYDVKMKEKGDIPEGYSVSREKKERFSLILESASTNQTSMYLCAGRGQGGMNTEAFFGQGTRLTVV.

The chain joins TRBV30 to TRBJ1-2, with TRBD1 identical over 8 bases. V dropped 3 bases and J dropped 4; count of bases not matched to a gene: 19. In germline, CDR1 is GTSNPN, CDR2 SVGIG (reference sequence). CDR3 length: 18 amino acids. CDR3 sequence: CAWRGRQGADPSVYGYTF. CDR3 nucleotides: TGTGCCTGGAGGGGAAGGCAGGGGGCGGACCCGTCTGTCTATGGCTACACCTTC.

The gene calls are TRBV29-1 and TRBJ2-1; TRBD2 matches 9 bases. Germline V CDR1 and CDR2: SQVTM, ANQGSEA. This CDR3 is 13 amino acids long. The V segment lost 3 bases and the J segment 5 bases; nucleotides outside the gene matches: 2. The CDR3 DNA sequence: TGCAGCGTTGACCCTAGCGGGAACAATGAGCAGTTCTTC. Its protein is CSVDPSGNNEQFF.

V is TRBV5-1 and J is TRBJ2-4; tentative D call: TRBD2 (6 bases). Per germline, CDR1 SGHRS and CDR2 YFSETQ. Trimming took off 2 bases at V and 9 bases at J, with 18 bases between the two ends. The CDR3 is made up of 15 amino acids. In DNA form, the CDR3 reads TGCGCCAGCAGCTTACCCTTCGGAGGGGACGGCATTCAGTACTTC. Encoded protein: CASSLPFGGDGIQYF.

V and J are TRBV25-1 and TRBJ1-5; TRBD1 agrees at 7 bases. The CDR3 consists of 13 residues. From germline, CDR1 is MGHDK and CDR2 SYGVNS. Trimming cost V 6 bases and J 2 bases; bases outside gene matches: 1. CDR3 bases: TGTGCCAGCAGCGACAGGGGCAATCAGCCCCAGCATTTT. Amino acids: CASSDRGNQPQHF.

The V gene is TRBV25-1, the J gene TRBJ1-2, with D possibly TRBD1 on 5 matching bases. CDR3 length equals 14 residues. The ends were cut back, 8 bases at V and 1 base at J, with 14 bases in the middle. Germline V lookup: CDR1 MGHDK, CDR2 SYGVNS. The CDR3: CASAPGGNNYGYTF. In DNA form, the CDR3 reads TGTGCCAGCGCTCCGGGGGGGAATAACTATGGCTACACCTTC.

V usage is TRBV27 and J usage is TRBJ1-2; D call uncertain. CDR1 and CDR2 (germline): MNHEY, SMNVEV (reference sequence). The CDR3 loop spans 13 amino acids. V was clipped by 3 bases and J by 4 bases, with 9 bases between them. CDR3 nucleotide sequence: TGTGCCAGCAGTTTCGGCGGAGCCTATGGCTACACCTTC. Residues: CASSFGGAYGYTF.

The V call is TRBV4-2, the J call TRBJ2-7, with 7 bases aligning to TRBD2. Germline CDR1 reads LGHNA; CDR2 reads YNFKEQ. This CDR3 has 13 amino acids. V lost 0 bases and J lost 5; bases outside the gene matches: 1. The CDR3 sequence: CASSQDGGDEQYF. The CDR3 DNA reads as TGTGCCAGCAGCCAAGATGGGGGGGACGAGCAGTACTTC.

The CDR3 here is CASSVRGFNYGYTF. In DNA form, the CDR3 reads TGTGCCAGCAGTGTTCGAGGTTTCAACTATGGCTACACCTTC. V and J are TRBV2 and TRBJ1-2; D gene ambiguous. The CDR3 totals 14 residues. Trimming took off 4 bases at V and 2 bases at J, with 11 bases between the two ends. Germline loops: CDR1 SNHLY, CDR2 FYNNEI.

This chain links TRBV27 with TRBJ1-2; no reliable D call. V gave up 8 bases and J gave up 4 bases, with 23 bases separating them. CDR3 length: 16 residues. Per germline, CDR1 MNHEY and CDR2 SMNVEV (reference sequence). In DNA, the CDR3 is TGTGCCAGCTCGATTGGAGGGCACTCGAGCGTCTATGGCTACACCTTC. Its translation: CASSIGGHSSVYGYTF.

This chain links TRBV7-2 with TRBJ2-7; TRBD2 aligns across 11 bases. There are 15 residues in the CDR3. CDR1 is SGHTA and CDR2 is FQGNSA in the germline V gene. Germline trimming cut 7 bases from V and 0 bases from J; bases unmatched to any gene: 5. The CDR3 sequence: CASKGLAVPSYEQYF. The CDR3 nucleotides are TGTGCCAGCAAGGGACTAGCGGTTCCCTCCTACGAGCAGTACTTC.

V gene TRBV27 combines with J gene TRBJ2-3, with 8 bases that match TRBD2. This CDR3 has 15 amino acids. J lost 3 bases, V lost 6 bases, and 8 bases had no gene match. Germline lookup yields CDR1 MNHEY and CDR2 SMNVEV (reference sequence). The CDR3 DNA reads TGTGCCAGCAGCCTTCCGGGACTAGATACAGATACGCAGTATTTT. Its translation is CASSLPGLDTDTQYF.

The rearrangement joins TRBV6-5 to TRBJ2-1; D not certain. The CDR3 has 12 amino acids. V lost 5 bases, J lost 6 bases, and 8 bases lay in between. Germline V gene data show CDR1 as MNHEY and CDR2 as SVGAGI. Written as DNA, the CDR3 is TGTGCCAGCAGTAAGAGCCCCAATGAGCAGTTCTTC. It codes for CASSKSPNEQFF.

The genes are TRBV29-1 and TRBJ2-1, with TRBD2 matching over 10 bases. The trim removed 1 base at V and 0 bases at J, leaving 3 bases unmatched. The length of the CDR3 is 16 residues. From germline, CDR1 is SQVTM and CDR2 ANQGSEA. As DNA, the CDR3 is TGCAGCGTTGAAGGAGCTAGCGGGAGCTCCTACAATGAGCAGTTCTTC. Translating gives CSVEGASGSSYNEQFF.

V is TRBV2 and J is TRBJ2-7; 12 positions agree with TRBD2. Germline-derived CDR1 and CDR2 are SNHLY and FYNNEI. V dropped 4 bases and J dropped 4; count of bases not matched to a gene: 2. The CDR3 consists of 14 residues. CDR3 DNA sequence: TGTGCCAGCAGTGTTGGACTAGCGGGATACGAGCAGTACTTC. Translation: CASSVGLAGYEQYF.

The genes are TRBV5-1 and TRBJ2-7; 9 bases are shared with TRBD1. V lost 0 bases and J lost 1; bases outside the gene matches: 2. The length of the CDR3 is 15 residues. CDR1 and CDR2 from the germline V gene are SGHRS and YFSETQ. This chain's CDR3 is CASSLGQGVSYEQYF. The CDR3 DNA follows: TGCGCCAGCAGCTTGGGACAGGGGGTATCCTACGAGCAGTACTTC.

The chain recombines TRBV15 with TRBJ2-3; 9 bases map to TRBD1. Germline V gene lookup returns CDR1 LNHNV and CDR2 YYDKDF (reference sequence). This CDR3 comprises 15 residues. V lost 1 base, J lost 6 bases, and 5 bases stayed unmatched. CDR3 sequence reads: CATSRVGTGPDTQYF. In DNA form, the CDR3 reads TGTGCCACCAGCAGAGTCGGGACAGGGCCCGATACGCAGTATTTT.

CDR3 DNA sequence: TGTGCCAGCAGTTTAAAACAGATACACACTGAAGCTTTCTTT. Encoded protein: CASSLKQIHTEAFF. The chain uses TRBV27 and TRBJ1-1; D is ambiguous. The CDR3 is made up of 14 amino acids. The germline gives CDR1 MNHEY, CDR2 SMNVEV (reference sequence). V lost 2 bases and J 3 bases, leaving 10 bases between the germline ends.

This chain joins TRBV7-2 and TRBJ2-5; TRBD1 matches 9 bases. CDR1 and CDR2 from the germline V gene are SGHTA and FQGNSA. The V and J ends lost 7 bases and 5 bases, in that order; junction bases with no gene match: 11. This CDR3 contains 15 residues. The DNA of the CDR3 is TGTGCCAGCACCCGGAGGACCGGGACAGGGGAGACCCAGTACTTC. This encodes CASTRRTGTGETQYF. The full variable domain, its missing parts supplied by reference TRBV7-2 and TRBJ2-5, is GAGVSQSPSNKVTEKGKDVELRCDPISGHTALYWYRQSLGQGLEFLIYFQGNSAPDKSGLPSDRFSAERTGGSVSTLTIQRTQQEDSAVYLCASTRRTGTGETQYFGPGTRLLVL.

As DNA, the CDR3 is TGCGCCAGCAGTCGTAGCGGGAGGGCCCAAGATACGCAGTATTTT. This translates into CASSRSGRAQDTQYF. The chain carries TRBV5-1 and TRBJ2-3; TRBD2 matches at 11 bases. This CDR3 has 15 residues. Per the germline V gene, CDR1 is SGHRS and CDR2 is YFSETQ. With V trimmed by 5 bases and J by 5 bases, 7 bases remained unmatched. The full variable domain, completed using reference TRBV5-1 and TRBJ2-3, is KAGVTQTPRYLIKTRGQQVTLSCSPISGHRSVSWYQQTPGQGLQFLFEYFSETQRNKGNFPGRFSGRQFSNSRSEMNVSTLELGDSALYLCASSRSGRAQDTQYFGPGTRLTVL.

The genes are TRBV29-1 and TRBJ2-7; a possible D gene is TRBD2 (6 bases). The V end lost 3 bases, the J end lost 0 bases, and 21 bases lay between the germline ends. This CDR3 comprises 17 residues. Germline CDR1 is SQVTM and CDR2 is ANQGSEA. Here the CDR3 reads CSVELGTPSRISYEQYF. DNA for the CDR3: TGCAGCGTTGAGTTAGGGACTCCCTCCAGGATCTCCTACGAGCAGTACTTC.

The chain is built from TRBV19 and TRBJ2-3; 8 bases are a match to TRBD1. The CDR3 sequence is 15 residues long. Germline V gene lookup returns CDR1 LNHDA and CDR2 SQIVND (reference sequence). V lost 6 bases, J lost 2 bases, and 7 bases stayed unmatched. The CDR3 sequence: CASRPRTGNTDTQYF. DNA for the CDR3: TGTGCCAGTAGGCCTAGGACAGGGAACACAGATACGCAGTATTTT. The full variable domain, with the rest looked up from reference TRBV19 and TRBJ2-3, is DGGITQSPKYLFRKEGQNVTLSCEQNLNHDAMYWYRQDPGQGLRLIYYSQIVNDFQKGDIAEGYSVSREKKESFPLTVTSAQKNPTAFYLCASRPRTGNTDTQYFGPGTRLTVL.

The V gene is TRBV7-6, the J gene TRBJ2-6, with D maybe TRBD1 (5 bases). The CDR3 covers 15 residues. Trimming removed 5 bases at V and 1 base at J, with 9 bases between. Germline CDR1 reads SGHVS; CDR2 reads FNYEAQ. The CDR3 loop is CASSLRGSGANVLTF. DNA of the CDR3: TGTGCCAGCAGCCTTAGGGGTTCTGGGGCCAACGTCCTGACTTTC.

This rearrangement joins TRBV5-1 to TRBJ1-5; 7 nucleotides align to TRBD1. The CDR3 is 15 residues long. V was pared by 4 bases and J by 3 bases, with 7 bases of the junction left unmatched. CDR1 is SGHRS, CDR2 YFSETQ, per germline. The CDR3 nucleotides read TGCGCCAGCAGCCTGGAGGGACAGCCCAATCAGCCCCAGCATTTT. Residues: CASSLEGQPNQPQHF.

The chain combines TRBV4-2 with TRBJ2-3; possibly TRBD2 for D (6 bases). CDR1 and CDR2 (germline): LGHNA, YNFKEQ. Trimming removed 1 base at V and 0 bases at J, with 11 bases between. The CDR3 runs to 16 residues. DNA for the CDR3: TGTGCCAGCAGCCAAGTGGAGGGGTCTAGCACAGATACGCAGTATTTT. As protein: CASSQVEGSSTDTQYF.

This chain uses TRBV13 with TRBJ1-1; D may be TRBD1 (6 bases). There are 14 residues in the CDR3. Per the germline V gene, CDR1 is PRHDT and CDR2 is FYEKMQ (reference sequence). Trimming cost V 5 bases and J 0 bases, with 10 bases left between them. CDR3 region: CASSPTGMNTEAFF. The CDR3 DNA is TGTGCCAGCAGCCCCACAGGGATGAACACTGAAGCTTTCTTT.

The V and J genes are TRBV6-1 and TRBJ2-7; D gene unclear. Trimming took 6 bases from V and 3 from J, leaving 9 bases between them. The CDR3 is 12 amino acids. Germline CDR1 MNHNS, CDR2 SASEGT. The CDR3, as DNA: TGTGCCAGCAGACTCCCCGACTACGAGCAGTACTTC. Its protein is CASRLPDYEQYF.

The rearrangement links TRBV5-7 to TRBJ1-2; D perhaps matches TRBD1 (5 bases). TRBV5-7 belongs to the ORF category, with a function that is uncertain. The CDR3 sequence is 14 residues long. Trimming pared 0 bases from V and 7 bases from J, leaving 13 bases between. CDR3 sequence (DNA): TGTGCCAGCAGCTTGGGACAGCCGCGTTGTGGCTACACCTTC. Translated, it gives CASSLGQPRCGYTF.